These T cell receptor beta chains were read from a single sample in a study of graft-versus-host responses after intestinal transplantation. TCRdb keeps only in-frame clones here, not all; method: immunoSEQ multiplex PCR. The repertoire holds 100,000 to 140,000 clones, approximately 88% seen once, with roughly 0.71% in the top ten. These receptors have no known antigen. This specimen consisted of unstimulated CD4+ T cells sorted from spleen or lymph node cells, obtained before transplant. These receptors came from a human donor who was the organ donor for an intestinal transplant. The CDR3 runs from the conserved cysteine through the conserved F or W. Each record gives: clone size, V gene, D gene, CDR3 length, J gene, CDR3 protein, CDR3 DNA. A D gene is named only where the DNA matches it firmly. Clone size is given for some rows only: seen once, a few or many times, or a class if the clone is expanded.

-	TRBV7-9	-	14	TRBJ2-5	CASSLYWGQETQYF	TGTGCCAGCAGCTTATATTGGGGGCAAGAGACCCAGTACTTC
-	TRBV2	-	13	TRBJ2-1	CASSRIPGNEQFF	TGTGCCAGCAGTCGTATACCTGGCAATGAGCAGTTCTTC
-	TRBV5-1	-	14	TRBJ2-3	CASSPPGLTDTQYF	TGCGCCAGCAGTCCGCCGGGACTCACAGATACGCAGTATTTT
few	TRBV5-8	TRBD2	13	TRBJ2-7	CASSLEQGLLQYF	TGTGCCAGCAGCTTGGAGCAGGGACTATTGCAGTACTTC
-	TRBV9	-	13	TRBJ2-1	CASSVTILDPPVF	TGTGCCAGCAGCGTTACTATTCTGGACCCTCCAGTCTTC
-	TRBV7-2	-	12	TRBJ2-1	CASSFGGSVQFF	TGTGCCAGCAGCTTTGGGGGCTCGGTGCAGTTCTTC
-	TRBV7-2	-	12	TRBJ2-3	CASRQGTDTQYF	TGTGCCAGCAGACAGGGCACAGATACGCAGTATTTT
-	TRBV5-1	TRBD2	14	TRBJ2-7	CASSPSGGQLEQYF	TGCGCCAGCAGCCCTAGCGGGGGCCAACTCGAGCAGTACTTC
-	TRBV7-9	-	13	TRBJ1-2	CASSFGGGYGYTF	TGTGCCAGCAGCTTTGGAGGGGGCTATGGCTACACCTTC
-	TRBV18	TRBD1	16	TRBJ1-3	CASSVDRGHSGNTIYF	TGTGCCAGCTCGGTGGACAGGGGGCACTCTGGAAACACCATATATTTT
-	TRBV6-1	-	11	TRBJ1-2	CASGTRWDIYF	TGTGCCAGCGGGACTAGGTGGGACATCTACTTC
-	TRBV7-3	-	13	TRBJ2-2	CASSQKNTGELFF	TGTGCCAGCAGCCAAAAGAACACCGGGGAGCTGTTTTTT
-	TRBV6-1	-	12	TRBJ1-6	CASREPFRPLHF	TGTGCCAGCAGAGAACCTTTCAGACCCCTCCACTTT
-	TRBV27	-	14	TRBJ1-2	CASGTPGTLYGYAF	TGTGCCAGCGGAACGCCTGGGACATTGTATGGCTACGCCTTC
once	TRBV27	TRBD2	15	TRBJ2-1	CASSLGGSSYNEQFF	TGTGCCAGCAGTTTAGGCGGGAGCTCCTACAATGAGCAGTTCTTC
-	TRBV7-9	TRBD1	16	TRBJ2-3	CASSLRDRVNTDTQYF	TGTGCCAGCAGCTTGAGGGACAGGGTCAACACAGATACGCAGTATTTT
-	TRBV6-1	TRBD1	14	TRBJ1-5	CASSGTGLNQPQHF	TGTGCCAGCAGTGGGACAGGCCTTAATCAGCCCCAGCATTTT
-	TRBV10-1	TRBD1	15	TRBJ2-3	CASSERRGGEDTQYF	TGCGCCAGCAGTGAGAGAAGAGGGGGCGAAGATACGCAGTATTTT
-	TRBV4-1	-	16	TRBJ1-1	CASSQDSSQRGTEAFF	TGCGCCAGCAGCCAAGATAGCAGTCAGCGAGGAACTGAAGCTTTCTTT
-	TRBV29-1	TRBD1	12	TRBJ2-7	CSVQTGGYEQYF	TGCAGCGTTCAGACAGGGGGCTACGAGCAGTACTTC
-	TRBV27	-	15	TRBJ2-3	CASSLSGRGADTQYF	TGTGCCAGCAGTTTAAGTGGGAGGGGGGCAGATACGCAGTATTTT
-	TRBV29-1	TRBD2	14	TRBJ2-1	CSALFGAGGNEQFF	TGCAGCGCCCTATTCGGAGCGGGGGGCAATGAGCAGTTCTTC
-	TRBV4-1	-	18	TRBJ2-3	CASSQGSARGGPTDTQYF	TGCGCCAGCAGCCAAGGGTCCGCCCGCGGGGGCCCCACAGATACGCAGTATTTT
-	TRBV19	-	12	TRBJ1-2	CASSIDRYGYTF	TGTGCCAGTAGTATAGACAGATATGGCTACACCTTC
few	TRBV19	-	13	TRBJ1-5	CASRWDGNQPQHF	TGTGCCAGTAGGTGGGATGGCAATCAGCCCCAGCATTTT
-	TRBV5-5	TRBD1	12	TRBJ1-1	CASSSRTGLAFF	TGTGCCAGCAGCTCAAGGACAGGGTTGGCTTTCTTT
-	TRBV6-5	TRBD1	15	TRBJ1-5	CASSLGTGTNQPQHF	TGTGCCAGCAGCCTCGGGACAGGAACTAATCAGCCCCAGCATTTT
-	TRBV9	TRBD1	16	TRBJ1-2	CASSVDPGQGNYGYTF	TGTGCCAGCAGCGTAGACCCGGGACAGGGTAACTATGGCTACACCTTC
few	TRBV10-2	-	14	TRBJ1-1	CASSLETGYTEAFF	TGCGCCAGCAGTCTAGAGACAGGCTATACTGAAGCTTTCTTT
-	TRBV5-1	-	14	TRBJ1-2	CASSLRAGSYGYTF	TGCGCCAGCAGCTTGAGGGCGGGCTCCTATGGCTACACCTTC
-	TRBV11-2	-	16	TRBJ2-2	CASSPRADPRTGELFF	TGTGCCAGCAGCCCCCGTGCGGACCCTCGAACCGGGGAGCTGTTTTTT
-	TRBV14	TRBD2	19	TRBJ2-5	CASSQGYISGGARQETQYF	TGTGCCAGCAGCCAAGGATATATTAGCGGGGGGGCCCGGCAAGAGACCCAGTACTTC
-	TRBV27	-	13	TRBJ2-3	CASKGPNTDTQYF	TGTGCCAGCAAGGGACCGAACACAGATACGCAGTATTTT
-	TRBV6-5	-	13	TRBJ1-2	CASSLRADYGYTF	TGTGCCAGCAGCCTGAGGGCCGACTATGGCTACACCTTC
-	TRBV11-2	-	16	TRBJ1-5	CASSLGLGGSNQPQHF	TGTGCCAGCAGCTTAGGTCTCGGGGGGAGCAATCAGCCCCAGCATTTT
-	TRBV30	-	14	TRBJ1-3	CACTHGGRGNTIYF	TGTGCCTGTACCCATGGGGGTAGAGGAAACACCATATATTTT
-	TRBV19	-	14	TRBJ1-1	CASSSSPMNTEAFF	TGTGCCAGTAGTTCGTCGCCCATGAACACTGAAGCTTTCTTT
-	TRBV7-9	-	16	TRBJ2-5	CASITPTRGAQETQYF	TGTGCCAGCATCACCCCGACGAGGGGTGCCCAAGAGACCCAGTACTTC
-	TRBV4-3	-	14	TRBJ2-7	CASSPQGGSYEQYF	TGCGCCAGCAGCCCCCAGGGGGGCTCCTACGAGCAGTACTTC
once	TRBV6-6	-	15	TRBJ2-7	CASSLTGLSFYEQYF	TGTGCCAGCAGTTTGACAGGACTCTCCTTCTACGAGCAGTACTTC
-	TRBV9	-	13	TRBJ2-7	CASSGGPSYEQYF	TGTGCCAGCAGCGGCGGGCCTTCCTACGAGCAGTACTTC
-	TRBV7-2	-	15	TRBJ2-7	CASSLGKTATYEQYF	TGTGCCAGCAGCTTAGGCAAGACGGCAACCTACGAGCAGTACTTC
-	TRBV6-5	TRBD1	15	TRBJ2-3	CASSYRDRGTDTQYF	TGTGCCAGCAGTTACCGGGACAGGGGTACAGATACGCAGTATTTT
-	TRBV6-1	-	15	TRBJ1-6	CALTGVSGNNSPLHF	TGTGCCTTAACCGGGGTGAGCGGTAATAATTCACCCCTCCACTTT
-	TRBV11-1	TRBD2	16	TRBJ2-1	CASSFSSGRANDEQFF	TGTGCCAGCAGCTTTTCTAGCGGGAGGGCCAACGATGAGCAGTTCTTC
-	TRBV2	TRBD2	21	TRBJ2-3	CASSEWVWLAGGPGRGDTQYF	TGTGCCAGCAGTGAATGGGTTTGGCTAGCGGGGGGACCGGGCCGGGGAGATACGCAGTATTTT
-	TRBV7-9	-	16	TRBJ2-1	CASSLVWGDGVLGQFF	TGTGCCAGCAGCTTAGTATGGGGGGACGGAGTTTTAGGGCAGTTCTTC
once	TRBV6-4	-	16	TRBJ2-5	CASSVGTAPGQETQYF	TGTGCCAGCAGTGTCGGGACTGCGCCAGGGCAAGAGACCCAGTACTTC
-	TRBV6-5	-	15	TRBJ2-7	CASSVDSWGAYEQYF	TGTGCCAGCAGTGTGGACTCTTGGGGTGCCTACGAGCAGTACTTC
-	TRBV6-1	-	14	TRBJ2-5	CASSVGRLEETQYF	TGTGCCAGCAGTGTTGGCCGCCTCGAGGAGACCCAGTACTTC
-	TRBV5-4	TRBD1	17	TRBJ1-3	CASSLEPGGVSGNTIYF	TGTGCCAGCAGCTTGGAGCCAGGGGGAGTCTCTGGAAACACCATATATTTT
few	TRBV5-5	TRBD1	12	TRBJ2-3	CASSRQGDTQYF	TGTGCCAGCAGCCGACAGGGAGATACGCAGTATTTT
-	TRBV7-2	TRBD1	15	TRBJ1-5	CASSADRVRNQPQHF	TGTGCCAGCAGCGCAGACAGGGTCCGCAATCAGCCCCAGCATTTT
-	TRBV5-5	-	15	TRBJ1-5	CASSSQDGSNQPQHF	TGTGCCAGCAGCTCACAGGACGGAAGCAATCAGCCCCAGCATTTT
-	TRBV6-1	TRBD1	15	TRBJ1-2	CASSEGSRGDYGYTF	TGTGCCAGCAGTGAAGGTAGCAGGGGGGACTATGGCTACACCTTC